These 18 T cell receptor beta chains were sequenced from one sample in a study of T cells after yellow fever vaccination. TCRdb recomputed calls from the 5' RACE reads with MiXCR, one row per CDR3 protein. Of 340,000 or so distinct CDR3 sequences listed, around 12% were seen once; the top ten hold 3.2%. The source was CD4+ T cells sorted from PBMCs, collected 15 days after the yellow fever booster vaccination. These receptor sequences come from a man between 18 and 35 years old who received the YFV17D yellow fever vaccine.

Many counts were recorded for this clonotype. The rearrangement uses TRBV18 and TRBJ2-2; 7 nucleotides agree with TRBD1. The germline CDR1 and CDR2 sequences are KGHSH and LQKENI. V lost 8 bases, J lost 2 bases, and 11 bases stayed unmatched. The CDR3 spans 16 residues. The CDR3 loop is CASKSWDSQNTGELFF. The CDR3 nucleotides read TGTGCCAGCAAAAGTTGGGACAGCCAAAACACCGGGGAGCTGTTTTTT.

The gene calls are TRBV10-1 and TRBJ1-6; unclear D gene. V dropped 2 bases and J dropped 6 bases, with 5 bases sitting between them. CDR1 is WNHNN and CDR2 is SYGVQD in the germline V gene (reference sequence). This CDR3 has 13 residues. The CDR3 protein is CASSEDFNSPLHF. The CDR3 DNA follows: TGCGCCAGCAGTGAGGACTTTAATTCACCCCTCCACTTT.

This clonotype was seen a handful of times. The chain recombines TRBV4-3 with TRBJ2-3; D is undetermined. V was shortened by 4 bases and J by 0 bases, with 14 bases between the two germline ends. The CDR3 spans 16 residues. CDR1 LGHNA and CDR2 YSLEER come from the germline V gene. The CDR3 DNA is TGCGCCAGCAGCCGGGTGGGCGGACCAAGCACAGATACGCAGTATTTT. Protein sequence: CASSRVGGPSTDTQYF.

There are a few counts of this clonotype. J is TRBJ1-4 and V is TRBV7-2; D is unclear. CDR3 size: 14 residues. V lost 1 base to trimming and J lost 8 bases, with 11 bases between them. Germline V gene sequence: CDR1 SGHTA, CDR2 FQGNSA. The CDR3 protein is CASSLGGIGEKLFF. The DNA of the CDR3 is TGTGCCAGCAGCTTAGGAGGGATCGGGGAAAAACTGTTTTTT.

This clonotype was seen a few times. The V gene is TRBV5-1, the J gene TRBJ1-3; 9 nucleotides align to TRBD1. The junction had 5 bases not matched to a gene; V was cut back by 1 base and J by 3 bases. The V gene's germline CDR1 is SGHRS and CDR2 YFSETQ. The CDR3 is 16 amino acids. The CDR3 reads CASSLFTGGDGNTIYF. The CDR3 nucleotides are TGCGCCAGCAGCTTGTTTACAGGGGGCGATGGAAACACCATATATTTT.

Many counts were recorded for this clonotype. The CDR3 sequence is CATGQPRETQYF. The CDR3 DNA follows: TGTGCCACGGGACAGCCCAGGGAGACCCAGTACTTC. The gene calls are TRBV10-3 and TRBJ2-5; 7 bases are a match to TRBD1. CDR3 length: 12 residues. Germline V gene sequence: CDR1 ENHRY, CDR2 SYGVKD. V lost 10 bases and J lost 5; bases outside the gene matches: 7.

This clonotype was counted between two and nine times. The chain links TRBV7-2 to TRBJ2-3, with 14 bases fitting TRBD2. This CDR3 comprises 18 residues. Germline CDR1 and CDR2: SGHTA and FQGNSA. J lost 6 bases, V lost 3 bases, and 11 bases had no gene match. The CDR3 nucleotides are TGTGCCAGCAGCTTGGGTATACCGGGACTAGCGGGGGTGGATACGCAGTATTTT. It is translated as CASSLGIPGLAGVDTQYF.

This clonotype has a handful of counts. The rearrangement joins TRBV12-3 or TRBV12-4 to TRBJ2-1; perhaps TRBD2 as D (6 bases). This CDR3 comprises 15 residues. V shed 3 bases and J shed 4 bases, with 13 bases lying between them. The CDR3: CASSFGGLWYNEQFF. CDR3 in DNA: TGTGCCAGCAGTTTCGGGGGTTTATGGTACAATGAGCAGTTCTTC.

This clonotype was observed at least ten times. V is TRBV6-2 or TRBV6-3 and J is TRBJ2-1; D call uncertain. The CDR3 runs 13 residues. The V end was cut by 6 bases, the J end by 4 bases, with 10 bases between. Germline CDR1 is MNHEY and CDR2 is SVGEGT. This CDR3 reads CASSKGGYNEQFF. CDR3 sequence (DNA): TGTGCCAGCAGCAAAGGCGGTTACAATGAGCAGTTCTTC.

The rearrangement uses TRBV27 and TRBJ2-1; D ambiguous. This CDR3 spans 14 amino acids. In germline, CDR1 is MNHEY, CDR2 SMNVEV (reference sequence). The V end was cut by 6 bases, the J end by 0 bases, with 9 bases between. CDR3 in amino acids: CASRKWSSYNEQFF. The CDR3, as DNA: TGTGCCAGCAGGAAATGGAGCTCCTACAATGAGCAGTTCTTC.

This clonotype was seen only a few times. The chain employs TRBV7-3 and TRBJ2-3; D is unclear. V dropped 4 bases and J dropped 9 bases, with 14 bases sitting between them. Germline V gene sequence: CDR1 SGHTA, CDR2 FQGTGA. This CDR3 has 13 residues. Here the CDR3 reads CASSSHLTETQYF. CDR3 sequence (DNA): TGTGCCAGCAGCTCCCACCTCACTGAAACGCAGTATTTT. Variable domain in full (rest from reference TRBV7-3 and TRBJ2-3): GAGVSQTPSNKVTEKGKYVELRCDPISGHTALYWYRQSLGQGPEFLIYFQGTGAADDSGLPNDRFFAVRPEGSVSTLKIQRTERGDSAVYLCASSSHLTETQYFGPGTRLTVL.

This clonotype has more than one count but fewer than ten. The rearrangement links TRBV18 to TRBJ2-4; D may be TRBD1 (7 bases). Germline V gene sequence: CDR1 KGHSH, CDR2 LQKENI. Trimming took 3 bases from V and 7 from J, leaving 13 bases between them. The CDR3 loop spans 14 amino acids. In nucleotides, the CDR3 is TGTGCCAGCTCACCGACACAGGGGACTAACATTCAGTACTTC. Translation gives CASSPTQGTNIQYF.

This clonotype was seen repeatedly, ten times or more. The chain uses TRBV14 and TRBJ1-6; TRBD1 might be the D (5 bases). The CDR3 has 14 residues. The V end was cut by 4 bases, the J end by 10 bases, with 14 bases between. Germline V gene lookup returns CDR1 SGHDN and CDR2 FVKESK. Here the CDR3 reads CASSRRQGGSPLHF. The CDR3 nucleotides read TGTGCCAGCAGCCGCCGTCAGGGAGGATCACCCCTCCACTTT.

This clonotype was seen a handful of times. This chain uses TRBV10-3 with TRBJ2-2, with 8 bases matching TRBD2. Germline CDR1 is ENHRY and CDR2 is SYGVKD. Trimming at V came to 3 bases and at J to 5 bases, leaving 2 bases not matched to a gene. The CDR3 totals 14 residues. The CDR3 DNA is TGTGCCATCAGTGACTCGGGGGGGACCGGGGAGCTGTTTTTT. Protein product: CAISDSGGTGELFF.

This clonotype was detected a few times. The CDR3 loop reads CASSSRSGYGYTF. CDR3 nucleotides: TGTGCCAGCAGCTCCAGATCAGGCTATGGCTACACCTTC. This chain links TRBV7-6 with TRBJ1-2; no reliable D call. With 4 bases removed from V and 4 bases from J, the gap between germline ends came to 10 bases. The germline V gene encodes CDR1 SGHVS and CDR2 FNYEAQ. This CDR3 contains 13 residues.

The chain has TRBV5-1 and TRBJ2-1; 10 bases agree with TRBD2. V shed 1 base and J 16 bases; nucleotides not matched to a gene: 5. This CDR3 has 12 amino acids. The germline V gene encodes CDR1 SGHRS and CDR2 YFSETQ. DNA of the CDR3: TGCGCCAGCAGCTTGCCGGGACTAGCGTACTTCTTC. Its protein product is CASSLPGLAYFF.

The V call is TRBV12-3 or TRBV12-4, the J call TRBJ1-2; D is unclear. Trimming stripped 6 bases from V and 6 bases from J, with 20 bases between. The CDR3 loop spans 15 amino acids. Written as DNA, the CDR3 is TGTGCCAGCAGCCTCGGGGTCGGTCAAAAACATGGCTACACCTTC. Translating it yields CASSLGVGQKHGYTF.

The chain carries TRBV19 and TRBJ2-2, with TRBD2 as a possible D gene (5 bases). Germline values: CDR1 LNHDA, CDR2 SQIVND (reference sequence). V was clipped by 5 bases and J by 1 base, with 14 bases between them. This CDR3 region has 16 residues. In DNA, the CDR3 is TGTGCCAGTAGTGTCTTCGGACGGGAGAACACCGGGGAGCTGTTTTTT. Translating it yields CASSVFGRENTGELFF.